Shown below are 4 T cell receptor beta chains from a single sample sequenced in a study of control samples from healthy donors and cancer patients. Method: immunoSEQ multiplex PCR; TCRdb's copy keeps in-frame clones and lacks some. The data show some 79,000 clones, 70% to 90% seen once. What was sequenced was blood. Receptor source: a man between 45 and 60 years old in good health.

The CDR3 DNA sequence: TGTGCCAGCAGTGACTCCAACAGGGGAGGTGAGCAGTTCTTC. The encoded protein is CASSDSNRGGEQFF. V and J are TRBV6-4 and TRBJ2-1; tentative D call: TRBD1 (7 bases). The germline CDR1 and CDR2 sequences are MRHNA and SNTAGT. V was trimmed by 0 bases and J by 9 bases, leaving 12 bases between them. This CDR3 spans 14 amino acids.

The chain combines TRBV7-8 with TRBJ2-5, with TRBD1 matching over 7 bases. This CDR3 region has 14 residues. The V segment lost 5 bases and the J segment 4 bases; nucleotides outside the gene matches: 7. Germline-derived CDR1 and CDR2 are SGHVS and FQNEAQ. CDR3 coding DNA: TGTGCCAGCAGCGGTCCGTACAGGGGAGAGACCCAGTACTTC. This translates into CASSGPYRGETQYF.

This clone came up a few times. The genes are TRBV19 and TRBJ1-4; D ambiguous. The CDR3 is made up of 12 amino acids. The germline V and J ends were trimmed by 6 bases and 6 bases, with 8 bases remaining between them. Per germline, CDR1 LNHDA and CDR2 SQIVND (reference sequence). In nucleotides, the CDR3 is TGTGCCAGTAGAGGTCTTCATGAAAAACTGTTTTTT. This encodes CASRGLHEKLFF. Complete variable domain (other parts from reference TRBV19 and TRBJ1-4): DGGITQSPKYLFRKEGQNVTLSCEQNLNHDAMYWYRQDPGQGLRLIYYSQIVNDFQKGDIAEGYSVSREKKESFPLTVTSAQKNPTAFYLCASRGLHEKLFFGSGTQLSVL.

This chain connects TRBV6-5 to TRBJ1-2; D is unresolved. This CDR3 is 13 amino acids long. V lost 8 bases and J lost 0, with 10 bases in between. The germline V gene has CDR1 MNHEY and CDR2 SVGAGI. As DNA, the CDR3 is TGTGCCAGCGGCTCCCGTGCTAACTATGGCTACACCTTC. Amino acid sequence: CASGSRANYGYTF.